This T cell receptor (beta chain) was recorded in a study of blood T cell repertoires in COVID-19. Study in general: Acute-phase and convalescent COVID-19 samples originated in the United States, Italy and Spain. In each case, the material was cDNA or gDNA derived from T cells, B-cell-depleted T cells, or PBMCs.

The CDR3 is 15 amino acids. Germline V CDR1 and CDR2: SGHAT, FQDESV (reference sequence). Trimming at V came to 4 bases and at J to 7 bases, leaving 5 bases not matched to a gene. Per the original methods: Reference gene primer amplification gave estimated nucleated cell counts. Assay used: immunoSEQ multiplex PCR; TCRdb lists only in-frame clones, some missing. V and J calls and clone size are given by that table; D and trimming were obtained from the DNA. Here the sample spans 60,000 to 90,000 clones, more than 60% being singletons. The sequencing sample was made of peripheral blood. The chain recombines TRBV11-1 with TRBJ1-6; 9 bases match TRBD1. The sequence was collected from a man between 60 and 70 years old with acute or convalescent COVID-19. This chain's CDR3 is CASSSTGTGNSPLHF. CDR3 bases: TGTGCCAGCAGCTCCACCGGGACAGGGAATTCACCCCTCCACTTT. Complete variable domain (other parts from reference TRBV11-1 and TRBJ1-6): EAEVAQSPRYKITEKSQAVAFWCDPISGHATLYWYRQILGQGPELLVQFQDESVVDDSQLPKDRFSAERLKGVDSTLKIQPAELGDSAMYLCASSSTGTGNSPLHFGNGTRLTVT.